The sequence of this T cell receptor beta chain was determined in a study of graft-versus-host responses after intestinal transplantation. At the level of the study: As for transplant type, recipients had multivisceral, liver-intestinal, or isolated intestinal grafts. Recipients across the board were started on anti-thymocyte globulin induction, then kept on tacrolimus and steroids for approximately three years. The study, taken as a whole, reports: The study associated peak circulating GvH clone levels with early post-transplant HvG declines. Within allografts, high graft-versus-host to host-versus-graft clonal ratios were seen among patients with graft-donor T cell macrochimerism.

To note about this clone: Its antigen remains unidentified.

Sequencing used immunoSEQ multiplex PCR; TCRdb keeps in-frame clones, though not all of them. Of tens of thousands of clones in the sample, roughly nine tenths were seen once. This CDR3 spans 12 amino acids. From germline, CDR1 is MNHNY and CDR2 SVGAGI (reference sequence). With 0 bases removed from V and 5 bases from J, the gap between germline ends came to 3 bases. V is TRBV6-6 and J is TRBJ2-3; D unclear. This TCR was recovered from a human patient who received an intestinal transplant, so some T cells may come from the graft donor. The sample consisted of PBMCs, taken about 63 days after intestinal transplantation. The CDR3 protein is CASSYSLDTQYF. DNA of the CDR3: TGTGCCAGCAGTTACTCGCTAGATACGCAGTATTTT.